These T cell receptor beta chains were read from a single sample in a study of T cell repertoires in cytomegalovirus infection. TCRdb fed the reads into MiXCR, producing one record per CDR3 protein. Found here are around 240,000 distinct CDR3 sequences, under 25% of them singletons; the top ten hold roughly 18%. Material: CD8+ T cells from PBMCs. These receptors all come from a human donor in good health (CMV status not recorded). Some clones in this sample may be carry-over from other donors' samples. The CDR3 runs from the conserved cysteine through the conserved F or W. The D gene is left open where the match is weak. The size of a clone is reported for some rows only, either as once, few or many, or as a class for expanded clones.

j_gene: TRBJ2-1
v_gene: TRBV6-5
d_gene: -
abundance: -
CDR3aa: CASSSDYDEQFF
CDR3nt: TGTGCCAGCAGCTCCGACTACGATGAGCAGTTCTTC

j_gene: TRBJ1-1
v_gene: TRBV7-2
d_gene: -
abundance: few
CDR3aa: CASRTGWFTEAFF
CDR3nt: TGTGCCAGCAGAACAGGGTGGTTCACTGAAGCTTTCTTT

j_gene: TRBJ1-2
v_gene: TRBV2
d_gene: -
abundance: -
CDR3aa: CASSDGYVYGYTF
CDR3nt: TGTGCCAGCAGTGACGGATACGTCTATGGCTACACCTTC

j_gene: TRBJ2-5
v_gene: TRBV7-2
d_gene: -
abundance: few
CDR3aa: CASSLIPGEETQYF
CDR3nt: TGTGCCAGCAGCTTAATCCCGGGGGAAGAGACCCAGTACTTC

j_gene: TRBJ2-1
v_gene: TRBV15
d_gene: TRBD2
abundance: few
CDR3aa: CATSRVGTIPYNEQFF
CDR3nt: TGTGCCACCAGCAGAGTCGGGACTATCCCCTACAATGAGCAGTTCTTC

j_gene: TRBJ1-2
v_gene: TRBV28
d_gene: -
abundance: few
CDR3aa: CASSTPHRENYGYTF
CDR3nt: TGTGCCAGCAGTACCCCGCACCGAGAAAACTATGGCTACACCTTC

j_gene: TRBJ2-2
v_gene: TRBV7-6
d_gene: TRBD1
abundance: many
CDR3aa: CASRTGTGELFF
CDR3nt: TGTGCCAGCCGGACAGGGACCGGGGAGCTGTTTTTT

j_gene: TRBJ2-7
v_gene: TRBV4-2
d_gene: -
abundance: -
CDR3aa: CASSQETASASYEQYF
CDR3nt: TGTGCCAGCAGCCAAGAAACAGCGTCCGCTTCCTACGAGCAGTACTTC

j_gene: TRBJ2-7
v_gene: TRBV27
d_gene: -
abundance: -
CDR3aa: CASSQAGMGSYEQYF
CDR3nt: TGTGCCAGCAGTCAGGCAGGGATGGGCTCCTACGAGCAGTACTTC

j_gene: TRBJ2-7
v_gene: TRBV24-1
d_gene: TRBD1
abundance: -
CDR3aa: CATSDGTGGNEQYF
CDR3nt: TGTGCCACCAGTGATGGGACAGGGGGCAACGAGCAGTACTTC

j_gene: TRBJ1-2
v_gene: TRBV28
d_gene: -
abundance: few
CDR3aa: CASSLSGLGYGYTF
CDR3nt: TGTGCCAGCAGTTTATCCGGTCTGGGCTATGGCTACACCTTC

j_gene: TRBJ2-5
v_gene: TRBV28
d_gene: TRBD1
abundance: few
CDR3aa: CASSSPLATGGVETQYF
CDR3nt: TGTGCCAGCAGTTCTCCCCTCGCGACAGGGGGCGTGGAGACCCAGTACTTC

j_gene: TRBJ2-1
v_gene: TRBV4-2
d_gene: -
abundance: -
CDR3aa: CASSQGDVNEQFF
CDR3nt: TGTGCCAGCAGCCAAGGAGACGTCAATGAGCAGTTCTTC

j_gene: TRBJ1-1
v_gene: TRBV5-1
d_gene: TRBD1
abundance: once
CDR3aa: CASSFRQGASLGTEAFF
CDR3nt: TGCGCCAGCAGCTTTCGACAGGGGGCGAGTCTGGGCACTGAAGCTTTCTTT

j_gene: TRBJ1-1
v_gene: TRBV7-2
d_gene: TRBD1
abundance: many
CDR3aa: CASSLVARGMNTEAFF
CDR3nt: TGTGCCAGCAGCTTAGTAGCCAGGGGGATGAACACTGAAGCTTTCTTT

j_gene: TRBJ1-5
v_gene: TRBV7-8
d_gene: -
abundance: many
CDR3aa: CASSLADSNQPQHF
CDR3nt: TGTGCCAGCAGCTTAGCCGACAGCAATCAGCCCCAGCATTTT

j_gene: TRBJ2-1
v_gene: TRBV19
d_gene: -
abundance: -
CDR3aa: CASSIAGGPYNEQFF
CDR3nt: TGTGCCAGTAGTATAGCAGGGGGGCCGTACAATGAGCAGTTCTTC

j_gene: TRBJ2-7
v_gene: TRBV12-3/TRBV12-4
d_gene: -
abundance: few
CDR3aa: CASSLLALTYEQYF
CDR3nt: TGTGCCAGCAGTTTACTAGCCCTAACCTACGAGCAGTACTTC

j_gene: TRBJ2-1
v_gene: TRBV28
d_gene: -
abundance: -
CDR3aa: CASSSWGAQEQFF
CDR3nt: TGTGCCAGCAGTAGTTGGGGGGCGCAGGAGCAGTTCTTC

j_gene: TRBJ2-7
v_gene: TRBV7-2
d_gene: TRBD2
abundance: -
CDR3aa: CASSGERGGIGEQYF
CDR3nt: TGTGCCAGCAGCGGGGAGCGGGGGGGCATCGGCGAGCAGTACTTC

j_gene: TRBJ2-5
v_gene: TRBV28
d_gene: TRBD1
abundance: many
CDR3aa: CASFGQGLETQYF
CDR3nt: TGTGCCTCCTTCGGACAGGGACTGGAGACCCAGTACTTC

j_gene: TRBJ1-3
v_gene: TRBV7-9
d_gene: -
abundance: -
CDR3aa: CASSLADGNTIYF
CDR3nt: TGTGCCAGCAGCTTAGCAGACGGAAACACCATATATTTT